The clone carrying this T cell receptor (beta chain) was seen a single time. The antigen remains unidentified. Time point in this sample: week 35, safety follow-up. Mutant IDH1 20-mer peptide, at 300 ug, made up each vaccine dose, with topical imiquimod. Donor diagnoses consisted of new WHO grade 3 or 4 IDH1-mutant, ATRX-lost astrocytomas. This specimen comes from a study of a mutant IDH1 vaccine in newly diagnosed glioma. The overall study: Vaccines began 4-6 weeks after radiotherapy alone, or with temozolomide cycles. The therapy given earlier, which was standard therapy, consisted of radiotherapy, temozolomide, or both, and most of the patients received both.

General observations from the study: Of all patients, around 94% showed vaccine-induced immune responses.

Method: immunoSEQ multiplex PCR; TCRdb's copy keeps in-frame clones and lacks some. The data show 40,000 to 45,000 clones, 65% to 90% seen once. The ends were cut back, 0 bases at V and 1 base at J, with 8 bases in the middle. Germline CDR1 is SGDLS and CDR2 is YYNGEE. This CDR3 region has 15 residues. This chain connects TRBV9 to TRBJ2-1; D gene ambiguous. This TCR came from a woman in her 40s with glioma. Some clones in this sample may be carry-over from other donors' samples. The sample in question was PBMCs, obtained from a glioma patient whose treatment included an IDH1 peptide vaccine. In DNA, the CDR3 is TGTGCCAGCAGCGTAGCTGCTTTTTCCTACAATGAGCAGTTCTTC. Translated: CASSVAAFSYNEQFF.